This TCR beta chain was identified during a study of CD8 T cells in ankylosing spondylitis (dated by TCRdb to about 2017). Turning to the overall study: The study profiled T cell receptor beta repertoires in healthy donors and ankylosing spondylitis patients to find disease-linked TCR variants. The full study cohort comprised 25 ankylosing spondylitis patients and approximately 100 healthy donors. Peripheral blood samples were taken, and synovial fluid was additionally collected from ankylosing spondylitis patients.

The study at large found these results: In peripheral blood, the disease-linked clones were found at relatively low frequencies and had a CD8+ phenotype. A TCR beta motif of fewer than 10 highly homologous amino acid variants appeared characteristic of blood from ankylosing spondylitis patients. Some motif variants had previously been reported in the synovial fluid and blood of reactive arthritis patients, which suggests shared mechanisms of disease initiation. The disease-linked clones were reported to be significantly enriched in matched synovial fluid samples from ankylosing spondylitis patients.

CDR1 LGHNA and CDR2 YSLEER were looked up in the germline V gene. Between the V and J ends, shortened by 0 bases and 2 bases respectively, the junction contains 11 bases. The CDR3 numbers 15 residues from cysteine through phenylalanine. Only the CDR3 DNA is retained, 45 bases long and in frame from the first base. Remarks on this clonotype: What this receptor recognizes is not known. Base-call qualities are not available, and no considerably larger clone is one nucleotide away.

Instrument used: Illumina HiSeq 2500. Quantitative 5'-RACE with molecular barcodes was used to prepare TCR beta libraries. Per the source publication's procedure: A new computational method based on a probabilistic model of VDJ rearrangement was used to identify disease-linked TCR variants. Starting from the raw public reads, TCRdb applied fastp trimming at Q25, assembled clones with MiXCR and retained in-frame beta chains. Every distinct CDR3 protein forms one entry, paired with its most common genes and DNA. The V and J calls follow TCRdb's processing rather than the paper's. This sample gives 200,000 to 250,000 distinct CDR3 sequences in total; about 7% of them show up just once. The ten largest account for 12% to 15% of the sample.

Sequencing was performed on blood, either unsorted or a sorted T cell fraction (not recorded which). The chain is assembled from TRBV4-3 and TRBJ2-7; TRBD2 is a possible D gene, resting on 6 matching bases. The TCR originated in a male donor with ankylosing spondylitis. The nucleotide sequence reads as follows: TGCGCCAGCAGCCAAGAGACGGAGGGAGCCTACGAGCAGTACTTC. This is translated as CASSQETEGAYEQYF.